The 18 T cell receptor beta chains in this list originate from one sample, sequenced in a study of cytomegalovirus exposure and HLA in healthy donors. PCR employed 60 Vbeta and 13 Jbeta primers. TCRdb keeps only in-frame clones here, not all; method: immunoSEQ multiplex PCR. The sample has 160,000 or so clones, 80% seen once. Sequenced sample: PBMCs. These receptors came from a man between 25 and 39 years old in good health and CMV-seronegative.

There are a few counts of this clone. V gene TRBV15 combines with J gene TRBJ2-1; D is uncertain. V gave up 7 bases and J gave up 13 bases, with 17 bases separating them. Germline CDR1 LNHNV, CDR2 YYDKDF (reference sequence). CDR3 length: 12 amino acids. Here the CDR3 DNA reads TGTGCCACCAACCCGCTGTCAGGTACACAGTTCTTC. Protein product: CATNPLSGTQFF.

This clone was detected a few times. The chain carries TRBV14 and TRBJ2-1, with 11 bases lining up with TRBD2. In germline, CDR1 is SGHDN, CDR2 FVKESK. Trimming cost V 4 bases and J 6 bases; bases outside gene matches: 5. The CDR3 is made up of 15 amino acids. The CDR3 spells CASSLTSGKPNEQFF. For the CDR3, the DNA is TGTGCCAGCAGCCTGACTAGCGGGAAGCCCAATGAGCAGTTCTTC.

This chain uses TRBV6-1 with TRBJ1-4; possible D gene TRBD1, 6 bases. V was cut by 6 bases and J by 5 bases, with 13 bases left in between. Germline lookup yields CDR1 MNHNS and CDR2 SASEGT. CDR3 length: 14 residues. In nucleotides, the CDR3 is TGTGCCAGCAGGGCAGACAGGCTAAATGAAAAACTGTTTTTT. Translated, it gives CASRADRLNEKLFF.

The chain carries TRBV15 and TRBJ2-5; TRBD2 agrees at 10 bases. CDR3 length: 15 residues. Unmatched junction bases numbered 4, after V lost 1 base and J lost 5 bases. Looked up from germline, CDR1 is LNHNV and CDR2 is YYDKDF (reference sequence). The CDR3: CATSRVAGGGETQYF. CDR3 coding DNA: TGTGCCACCAGCAGAGTAGCGGGAGGAGGGGAGACCCAGTACTTC.

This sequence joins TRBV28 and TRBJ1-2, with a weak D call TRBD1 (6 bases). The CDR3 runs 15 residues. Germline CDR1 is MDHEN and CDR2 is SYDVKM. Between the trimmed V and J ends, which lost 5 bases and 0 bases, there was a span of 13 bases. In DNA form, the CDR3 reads TGTGCCAGCAGTGGTTCGGACAGAGCTAACTATGGCTACACCTTC. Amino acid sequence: CASSGSDRANYGYTF.

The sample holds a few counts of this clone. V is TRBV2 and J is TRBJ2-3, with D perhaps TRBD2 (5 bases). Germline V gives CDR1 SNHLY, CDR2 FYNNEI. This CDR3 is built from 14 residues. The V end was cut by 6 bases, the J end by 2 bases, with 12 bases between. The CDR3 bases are TGTGCCAGCAGGTCCGGACTTGTCACAGATACGCAGTATTTT. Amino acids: CASRSGLVTDTQYF.

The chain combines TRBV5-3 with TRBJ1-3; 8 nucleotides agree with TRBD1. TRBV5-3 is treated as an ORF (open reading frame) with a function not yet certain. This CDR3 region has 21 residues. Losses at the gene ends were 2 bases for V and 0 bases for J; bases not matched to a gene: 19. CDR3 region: CARSFSGKTGVLDLSGNTIYF. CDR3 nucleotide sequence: TGTGCCAGAAGCTTCTCGGGAAAGACAGGGGTCTTGGACCTCTCTGGAAACACCATATATTTT.

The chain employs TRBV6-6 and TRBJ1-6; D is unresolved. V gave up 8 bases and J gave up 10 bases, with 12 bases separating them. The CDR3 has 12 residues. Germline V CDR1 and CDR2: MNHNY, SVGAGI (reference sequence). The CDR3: CASSRIESPLHF. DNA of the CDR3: TGTGCCAGCTCGAGGATAGAGTCACCCCTCCACTTT.

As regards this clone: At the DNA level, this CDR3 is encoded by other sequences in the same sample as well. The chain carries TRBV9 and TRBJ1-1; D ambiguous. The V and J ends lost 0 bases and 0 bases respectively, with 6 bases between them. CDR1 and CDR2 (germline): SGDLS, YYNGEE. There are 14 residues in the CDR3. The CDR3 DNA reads TGTGCCAGCAGCGTAGGCGGGGTGAACACTGAAGCTTTCTTT. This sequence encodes CASSVGGVNTEAFF.

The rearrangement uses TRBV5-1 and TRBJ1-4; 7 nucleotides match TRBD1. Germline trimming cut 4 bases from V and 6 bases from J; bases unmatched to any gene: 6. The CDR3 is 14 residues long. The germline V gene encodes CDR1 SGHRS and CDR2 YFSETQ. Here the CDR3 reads CASSLQGVDEKLFF. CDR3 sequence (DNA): TGCGCCAGCAGCCTGCAGGGGGTTGATGAAAAACTGTTTTTT. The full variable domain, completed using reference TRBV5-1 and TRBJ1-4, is KAGVTQTPRYLIKTRGQQVTLSCSPISGHRSVSWYQQTPGQGLQFLFEYFSETQRNKGNFPGRFSGRQFSNSRSEMNVSTLELGDSALYLCASSLQGVDEKLFFGSGTQLSVL.

As DNA, the CDR3 is TGTGCCAGCAACCTAGGGGGCGGTCAGCCCCAGCATTTT. It is translated as CASNLGGGQPQHF. V gene TRBV28 combines with J gene TRBJ1-5; 7 positions agree with TRBD1. Trimming removed 7 bases from V and 6 bases from J; junction bases left unmatched: 6. Germline V CDR1 and CDR2: MDHEN, SYDVKM. This CDR3 is 13 amino acids long. Together with reference TRBV28 and TRBJ1-5, the CDR3 gives the full variable domain: DVKVTQSSRYLVKRTGEKVFLECVQDMDHENMFWYRQDPGLGLRLIYFSYDVKMKEKGDIPEGYSVSREKKERFSLILESASTNQTSMYLCASNLGGGQPQHFGDGTRLSIL.

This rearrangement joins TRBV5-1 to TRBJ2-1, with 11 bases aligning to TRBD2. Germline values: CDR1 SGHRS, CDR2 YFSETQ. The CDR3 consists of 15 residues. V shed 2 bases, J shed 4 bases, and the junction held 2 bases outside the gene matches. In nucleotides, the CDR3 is TGCGCCAGCAGCTTTACTAGCGGGAGATACAATGAGCAGTTCTTC. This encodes CASSFTSGRYNEQFF.

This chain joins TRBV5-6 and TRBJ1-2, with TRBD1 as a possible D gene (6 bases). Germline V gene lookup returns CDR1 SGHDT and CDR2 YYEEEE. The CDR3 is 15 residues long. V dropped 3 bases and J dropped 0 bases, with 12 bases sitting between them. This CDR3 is CASSYFDRTNYGYTF. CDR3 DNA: TGTGCCAGCAGCTACTTCGACAGGACTAACTATGGCTACACCTTC.

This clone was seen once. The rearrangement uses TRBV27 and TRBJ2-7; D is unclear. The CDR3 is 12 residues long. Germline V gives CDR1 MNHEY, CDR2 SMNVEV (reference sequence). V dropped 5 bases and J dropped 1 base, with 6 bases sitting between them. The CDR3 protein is CASSENSYEQYF. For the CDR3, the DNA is TGTGCCAGCAGTGAGAATTCCTACGAGCAGTACTTC.

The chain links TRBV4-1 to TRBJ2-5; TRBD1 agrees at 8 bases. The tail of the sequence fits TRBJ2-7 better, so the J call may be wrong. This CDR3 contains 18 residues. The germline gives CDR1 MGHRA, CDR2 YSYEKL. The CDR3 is CASSQALSGTGRAGEQYF. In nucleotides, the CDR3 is TGCGCCAGCAGCCAAGCCCTTTCCGGGACAGGACGCGCCGGCGAGCAGTACTTC.

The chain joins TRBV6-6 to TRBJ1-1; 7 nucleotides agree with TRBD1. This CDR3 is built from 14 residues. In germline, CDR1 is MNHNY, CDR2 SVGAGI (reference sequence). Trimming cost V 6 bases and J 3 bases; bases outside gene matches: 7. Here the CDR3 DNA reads TGTGCCAGCAGCAACAGGGGTAGGTACACTGAAGCTTTCTTT. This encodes CASSNRGRYTEAFF.

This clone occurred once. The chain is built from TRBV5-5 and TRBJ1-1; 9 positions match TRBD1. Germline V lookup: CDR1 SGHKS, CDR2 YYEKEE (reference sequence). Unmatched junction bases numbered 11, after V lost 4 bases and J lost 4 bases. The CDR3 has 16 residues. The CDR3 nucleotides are TGTGCCAGCAGCGGACAGGGGAAGGATGGGACCACTGAAGCTTTCTTT. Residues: CASSGQGKDGTTEAFF.

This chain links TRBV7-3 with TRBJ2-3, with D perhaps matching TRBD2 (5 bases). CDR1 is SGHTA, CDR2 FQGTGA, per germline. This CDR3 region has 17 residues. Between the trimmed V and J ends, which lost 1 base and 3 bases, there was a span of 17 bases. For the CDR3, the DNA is TGTGCCAGCAGCTTAAAAACGAGGGCCTCGGGGACAGATACGCAGTATTTT. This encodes CASSLKTRASGTDTQYF.